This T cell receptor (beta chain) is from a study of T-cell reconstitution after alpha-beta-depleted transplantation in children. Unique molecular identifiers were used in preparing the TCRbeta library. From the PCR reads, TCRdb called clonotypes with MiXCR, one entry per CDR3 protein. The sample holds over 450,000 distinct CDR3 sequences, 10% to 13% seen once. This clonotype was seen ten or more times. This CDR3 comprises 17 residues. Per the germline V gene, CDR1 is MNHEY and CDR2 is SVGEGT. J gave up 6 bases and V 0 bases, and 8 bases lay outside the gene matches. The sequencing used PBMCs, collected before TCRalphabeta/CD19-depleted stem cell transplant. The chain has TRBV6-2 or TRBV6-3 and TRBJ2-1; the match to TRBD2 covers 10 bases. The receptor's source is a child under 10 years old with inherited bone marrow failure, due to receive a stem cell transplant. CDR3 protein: CASSYSTVLAGVNEQFF. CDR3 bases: TGTGCCAGCAGTTACTCGACGGTGCTAGCGGGAGTCAATGAGCAGTTCTTC.